Sequencing of this TCR beta chain was carried out in a study of regulatory dendritic cells for organ transplantation. Sequencing was performed with immunoSEQ multiplex PCR; in TCRdb, only in-frame clones are kept and a portion is missing. This table holds 35,000 to 40,000 clones, 90% to 95% found once. This CDR3 spans 12 amino acids. Trimming cost V 1 base and J 6 bases, with 7 bases left between them. CDR1 is SEHNR and CDR2 is FQNEAQ in the germline V gene (reference sequence). CD4+ or CD8+ T cells were sorted as naive CD45RA+ or memory CD45RO+. Sequencing used naive CD8+ T cells from blood. The sample's subset: CD45RA+ naive T cells. This receptor was obtained from a human donor in good health. The chain links TRBV7-9 to TRBJ2-7, with D unresolved. The CDR3 nucleotides read TGTGCCAGCAGCTTAGAGTCTTCCGAGCAGTACTTC. Translation: CASSLESSEQYF. The full variable domain, its missing parts supplied by reference TRBV7-9 and TRBJ2-7, is DTGVSQNPRHKITKRGQNVTFRCDPISEHNRLYWYRQTLGQGPEFLTYFQNEAQLEKSRLLSDRFSAERPKGSFSTLEIQRTEQGDSAMYLCASSLESSEQYFGPGTRLTVT.